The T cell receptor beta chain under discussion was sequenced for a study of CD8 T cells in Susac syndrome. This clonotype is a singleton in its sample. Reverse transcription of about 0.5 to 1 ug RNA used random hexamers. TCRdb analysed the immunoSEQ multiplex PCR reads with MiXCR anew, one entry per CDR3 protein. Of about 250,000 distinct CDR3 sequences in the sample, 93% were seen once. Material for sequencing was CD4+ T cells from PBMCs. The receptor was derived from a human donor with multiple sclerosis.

As DNA, the CDR3 is TGCAGCGTTGATGAGGGGTCGGGCACAGATACGCAGTATTTT. Its translation is CSVDEGSGTDTQYF. This chain uses TRBV29-1 with TRBJ2-3, with D possibly called TRBD1 or TRBD2 (5 bases each). Trimming shortened V by 3 bases and J by 1 base, and 11 bases separated the two germline ends. CDR3 length: 14 residues. Germline-derived CDR1 and CDR2 are SQVTM and ANQGSEA.